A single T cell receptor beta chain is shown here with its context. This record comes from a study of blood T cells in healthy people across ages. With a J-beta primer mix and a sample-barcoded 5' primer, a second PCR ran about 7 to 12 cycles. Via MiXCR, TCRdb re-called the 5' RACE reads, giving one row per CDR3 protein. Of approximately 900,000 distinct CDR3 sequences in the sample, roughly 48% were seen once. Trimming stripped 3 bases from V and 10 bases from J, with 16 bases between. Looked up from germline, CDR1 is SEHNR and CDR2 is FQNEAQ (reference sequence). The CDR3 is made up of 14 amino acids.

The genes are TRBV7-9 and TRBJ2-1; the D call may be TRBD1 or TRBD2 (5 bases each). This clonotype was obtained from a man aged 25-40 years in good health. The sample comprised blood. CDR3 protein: CASSFGSRRGEQFF. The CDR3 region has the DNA TGTGCCAGCAGCTTTGGCAGTCGCCGGGGCGAGCAGTTCTTC.